This T cell receptor (beta chain) was observed in a study of identical twins. After template switching added a universal primer site, the resulting cDNA carried unique molecular identifiers. TCRdb re-analysed the 5' RACE reads in MiXCR, keeping a single row per CDR3 protein. The top ten hold 1.6% of the sample, which has around 650,000 distinct CDR3 sequences, 7.1% seen once. The CDR3 has 16 amino acids. The germline V gene has CDR1 LGHNT and CDR2 FRNRAP. V shed 3 bases and J 6 bases; nucleotides not matched to a gene: 8. Only a few counts were recorded for this clonotype. Another study also made use of these data, one on yellow fever vaccine responses in identical twins.

V is TRBV12-5 and J is TRBJ1-5; 10 bases agree with TRBD1. Sequencing input: PBMCs. The source is a woman aged 18-29 years in good health. CDR3 residues: CASGFHGTGAGQPQHF. The CDR3, as DNA: TGTGCTAGTGGTTTCCACGGGACAGGGGCTGGTCAGCCCCAGCATTTT.